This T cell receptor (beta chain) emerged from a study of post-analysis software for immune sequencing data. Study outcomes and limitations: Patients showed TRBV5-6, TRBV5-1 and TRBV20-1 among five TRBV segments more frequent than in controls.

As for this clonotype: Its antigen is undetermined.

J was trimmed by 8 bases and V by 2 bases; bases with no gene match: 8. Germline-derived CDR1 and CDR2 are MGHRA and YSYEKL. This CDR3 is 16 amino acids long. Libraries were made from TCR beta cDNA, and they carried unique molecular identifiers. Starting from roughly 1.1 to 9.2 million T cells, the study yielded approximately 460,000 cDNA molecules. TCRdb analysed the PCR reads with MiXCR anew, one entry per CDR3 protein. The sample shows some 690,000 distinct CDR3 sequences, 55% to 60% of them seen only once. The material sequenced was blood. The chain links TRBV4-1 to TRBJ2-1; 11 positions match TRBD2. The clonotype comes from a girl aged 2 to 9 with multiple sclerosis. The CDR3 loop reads CASSQPTSGRPYEQFF. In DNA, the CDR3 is TGCGCCAGCAGCCAACCAACTAGCGGGAGACCTTATGAGCAGTTCTTC.